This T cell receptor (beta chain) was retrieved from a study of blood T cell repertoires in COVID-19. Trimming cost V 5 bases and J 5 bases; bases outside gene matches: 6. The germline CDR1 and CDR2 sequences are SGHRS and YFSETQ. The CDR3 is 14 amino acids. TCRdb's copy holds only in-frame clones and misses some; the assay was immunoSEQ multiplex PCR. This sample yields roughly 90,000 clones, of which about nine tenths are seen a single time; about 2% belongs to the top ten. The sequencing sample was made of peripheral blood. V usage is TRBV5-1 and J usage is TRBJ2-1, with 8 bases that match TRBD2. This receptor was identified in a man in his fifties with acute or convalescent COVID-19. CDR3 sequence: CASRDPGGHNEQFF. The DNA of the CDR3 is TGCGCCAGCAGGGACCCGGGGGGGCACAATGAGCAGTTCTTC.